The rows below give T cell receptor beta chains drawn from one sample of a study of high-grade serous ovarian cancer treatment subgroups. Produced via immunoSEQ multiplex PCR; TCRdb's table is partial and in-frame only. Counted here are 350 to 500 clones, over 65% occurring once; the ten biggest clones make up about a sixth. Source material: tumor tissue. Source of these receptors: a human donor with high-grade serous ovarian cancer. CDR3s include the opening cysteine and the closing phenylalanine or tryptophan. D genes are given only for firm matches. Not every row has a clone size; where given, it reads once, few, many or a size class.

TRBV7-9	.	TRBJ1-6	.	TGTGCCAGCAGCTTAGCCACAGGGAGCTCCTATAATTCACCCCTCCACTTT	CASSLATGSSYNSPLHF
TRBV18	TRBD1	TRBJ1-3	.	TGTGCCAGCTCACCGGGACAGGATAGAAACACCATATATTTT	CASSPGQDRNTIYF
TRBV19	.	TRBJ1-1	.	TGTGCCAGTAGTATGCAAAGTTGGGACACTGAAGCTTTCTTT	CASSMQSWDTEAFF
TRBV15	TRBD1	TRBJ1-1	.	TGTGCCACCAGAACAGGGGGCGGTGAAGCTTTCTTT	CATRTGGGEAFF
TRBV6-5	.	TRBJ2-7	.	TGTGCCAGCAGTTACGTAGGGAGCTCCTACGAGCAGTACTTC	CASSYVGSSYEQYF
TRBV27	.	TRBJ2-7	.	TGTGCCAGCGGTCGAGGGTCAGGATCTGTCTACGAGCAGTACTTC	CASGRGSGSVYEQYF
TRBV6-6	TRBD1	TRBJ2-1	.	TGTGCCAGCAGACATCAGGGGGCCACTGAGCAGTTCTTC	CASRHQGATEQFF
TRBV7-9	.	TRBJ1-2	few	TGTGCCAGCAGCGCGTTGGACAGTTCCCCGGATTATGGCTACACCTTC	CASSALDSSPDYGYTF
TRBV7-4	.	TRBJ1-2	.	TGTGCCAGCAGCTTAGGGACGGGGACTTATGGCTACACCTTC	CASSLGTGTYGYTF
TRBV19	.	TRBJ2-1	.	TGTGCCAGTAGTCCCTCATGGGACACATCCATACATGAGCAGTTCTTC	CASSPSWDTSIHEQFF
TRBV7-2	.	TRBJ1-1	.	TGTGCCAGCAGCCCCTACACAGGAAGGGTTGAAGCTTTCTTT	CASSPYTGRVEAFF
TRBV4-3	.	TRBJ1-2	.	TGCGCCAGCAGCCCAGGCCTATCGGACTATCGGTATGGCTACACCTTC	CASSPGLSDYRYGYTF
TRBV7-2	.	TRBJ1-2	hyperexpanded	TGTGCCAGCAGCTTAGGGACGGGGACTTATGGCTACACCTTC	CASSLGTGTYGYTF
TRBV30	TRBD1	TRBJ1-5	few	TGTGCCTGGAACCCTGGAAGGGGGCAAAAGCCCCAGCATTTT	CAWNPGRGQKPQHF
TRBV5-1	.	TRBJ2-3	.	TGCGCCAGCAGCTTGGGATACGGGGGAAGCAGCACAGATACGCAGTATTTT	CASSLGYGGSSTDTQYF
TRBV5-1	.	TRBJ2-7	.	TGCGCCAGCAGCTTAGGGGCACAGGAGGGCTCCTACGAGCAGTACTTC	CASSLGAQEGSYEQYF
TRBV30	TRBD1	TRBJ2-7	.	TGTGCCTGGAAAAGACAGGGCTCCTACGAGCAGTACTTC	CAWKRQGSYEQYF
TRBV9	TRBD1	TRBJ2-3	.	TGTGCCAGCAGCGTAGAGGGGACAGGGGATACTTTAGATACGCAGTATTTT	CASSVEGTGDTLDTQYF
TRBV7-2	.	TRBJ2-2	few	TGTGCCAGCAGCGTCGGGCCGTCGGAGCTGTTTTTT	CASSVGPSELFF
TRBV19	TRBD1	TRBJ2-7	.	TGTGCCAGTAGGTCAGGGGGTACAACCTACGAGCAGTACTTC	CASRSGGTTYEQYF
TRBV9	.	TRBJ2-2	.	TGTGCCAGCAGCGTGCATCTAGCCGGGGAGCTGTTTTTT	CASSVHLAGELFF
TRBV29-1	.	TRBJ1-1	.	TGCAGCGTGGAACAGGGCGTCACTGAAGCTTTCTTT	CSVEQGVTEAFF
TRBV2	.	TRBJ2-1	.	TGTGCCCGTACGAAACCGGGGGGCCGTCAAAGCAATGAGCAGTTCTTC	CARTKPGGRQSNEQFF
TRBV28	.	TRBJ1-2	.	TGTGCCAGCAGTTTCCAGGACCGGGTCGATGGCTACACCTTC	CASSFQDRVDGYTF
TRBV4-1	.	TRBJ1-6	.	TGCGCCAGCAGCCGCATAACTGGGGGAGATTCACCCCTCCACTTT	CASSRITGGDSPLHF
TRBV7-8	TRBD1	TRBJ2-7	.	TGTGCCAGCAGCTTGGCTCTTGGGGACAGGGGCTACGAGCAGTACTTC	CASSLALGDRGYEQYF
TRBV5-1	TRBD2	TRBJ2-1	.	TGCGCCAGCAGCTTGTTTACCGGCGGGGGATACAATGAGCAGTTCTTC	CASSLFTGGGYNEQFF
TRBV4-3	.	TRBJ2-3	.	TGCGCCAGCAGCCGAGTAAGGCCCCTCACAGATACGCAGTATTTT	CASSRVRPLTDTQYF
TRBV6-5	.	TRBJ2-5	.	TGTGCCAGCAGTTACGACTCAAGAAGCGAGACCCAGTACTTC	CASSYDSRSETQYF
TRBV5-1	.	TRBJ2-6	.	TGCGCCAGCCTTATGTTAGGTTCACAAAGTCGGGCCAACGTCCTGACTTTC	CASLMLGSQSRANVLTF
TRBV9	TRBD2	TRBJ2-3	.	TGTGCCAGCAGCGTTAGACTAGCGGGTCCCACAGATACGCAGTATTTT	CASSVRLAGPTDTQYF
TRBV5-4	.	TRBJ2-5	.	TGTGCCAGCAGCGACAGGACAGTAGGACAAGAGACCCAGTACTTC	CASSDRTVGQETQYF
TRBV6-6	.	TRBJ2-5	once	TGTGCCAGCAGCGAGACGGCCCCATGGCAAGAGACCCAGTACTTC	CASSETAPWQETQYF
TRBV28	.	TRBJ1-2	.	TGTGCCAGCGCAGCTGACCCCCCGTACTATGGCTACACCTTC	CASAADPPYYGYTF
TRBV27	.	TRBJ2-7	.	TGTGCCAGCTATCGGAGCTCCTACGAGCAGTACTTC	CASYRSSYEQYF
TRBV5-6	TRBD2	TRBJ2-1	.	TGTGCCAGCACCGGGACTAGTGAGCAGTTCTTC	CASTGTSEQFF
TRBV6-5	.	TRBJ2-2	.	TGTGCCAGCAGTTACTCCGGCACTTTGAACACCGGGGAGCTGTTTTTT	CASSYSGTLNTGELFF
TRBV6-5	.	TRBJ1-4	.	TGTGCCAGCCGTTGGACAGCCGATAATGAAAAACTGTTTTTT	CASRWTADNEKLFF
TRBV7-2	TRBD2	TRBJ2-5	few	TGTGCCAGCAGCCCCCCCCGTGGAGCGGGGTGGCGAGAGACCCAGTACTTC	CASSPPRGAGWRETQYF
TRBV7-9	TRBD1	TRBJ1-2	.	TGTGCCAGTGGGGTTGGGACAGGGGGCTACACCTTC	CASGVGTGGYTF
TRBV5-1	.	TRBJ2-3	.	TGCGCCAGCAGCTTGGCGGGGAGCACAGATACGCAGTATTTT	CASSLAGSTDTQYF
TRBV18	.	TRBJ1-1	.	TGTGCCAGCTCACCGAGGGCAGGAATAAAGGAAGCTTTCTTT	CASSPRAGIKEAFF
TRBV10-1	.	TRBJ2-6	.	TGCGCCAGCAGTGGCAGGGAAGATCGCACAAGTCGGGCCAACGTCCTGACTTTC	CASSGREDRTSRANVLTF
TRBV7-6	TRBD2	TRBJ2-5	.	TGTGCCAGCAGCTACTCGCCCCGGGACTACCAGGAGACCCAGTACTTC	CASSYSPRDYQETQYF
TRBV2	.	TRBJ1-1	few	TGTGCCAGCAGTTATGACACTGAAGCTTTCTTT	CASSYDTEAFF
TRBV2	.	TRBJ1-1	.	TGTGCCAGCACTATACCCGACAAGCCCGGGAGAGCTTTCTTT	CASTIPDKPGRAFF
TRBV20-1	.	TRBJ1-4	.	TGCAGTGCGAGAGAGGGTCAACTGTTTTTT	CSAREGQLFF
TRBV4-3	.	TRBJ1-4	.	TGCGCCAGCAGCCAAGAGGGAGGGTTGGGGGAAAAACTGTTTTTT	CASSQEGGLGEKLFF
TRBV7-3	TRBD2	TRBJ2-1	once	TGTGCCAGCAGCCCCCGGGGTCTAGCGGGGGGGGGTTTCTCCTACAATGAGCAGTTCTTC	CASSPRGLAGGGFSYNEQFF
TRBV7-9	.	TRBJ2-1	.	TGTGCCAGCAGCTTAGCGCCGGGGACTCTCAGCTCCTACAATGAGCAGTTCTTC	CASSLAPGTLSSYNEQFF
TRBV29-1	.	TRBJ2-7	once	TGCAGCGTTGTTTCTGTGGTGACAGGCCCCTACGAGCAGTACTTC	CSVVSVVTGPYEQYF
TRBV9	TRBD2	TRBJ2-3	.	TGTGCCAGCAGCCCCTCTAGCGGGGCCACAGATACGCAGTATTTT	CASSPSSGATDTQYF
TRBV6-1	.	TRBJ2-3	.	TGTGCCAGCAGCCTTGGGGGGGCAGGCACAGATACGCAGTATTTT	CASSLGGAGTDTQYF